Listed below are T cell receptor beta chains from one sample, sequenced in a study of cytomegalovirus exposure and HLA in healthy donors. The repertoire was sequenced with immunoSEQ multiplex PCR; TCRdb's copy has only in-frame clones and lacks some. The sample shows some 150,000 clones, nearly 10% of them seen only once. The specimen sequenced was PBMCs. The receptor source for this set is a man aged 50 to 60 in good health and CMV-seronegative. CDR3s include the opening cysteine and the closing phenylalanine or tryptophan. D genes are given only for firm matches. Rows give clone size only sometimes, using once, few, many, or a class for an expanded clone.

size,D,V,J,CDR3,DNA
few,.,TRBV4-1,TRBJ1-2,CASSQDPGTNYGYTF,TGCGCCAGCAGCCAAGATCCAGGTACTAACTATGGCTACACCTTC
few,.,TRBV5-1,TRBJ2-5,CASSLAASEETQYF,TGCGCCAGCAGCTTGGCCGCTAGCGAAGAGACCCAGTACTTC
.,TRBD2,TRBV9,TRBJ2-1,CASSARLAGAGEQFF,TGTGCCAGCAGCGCCCGACTAGCGGGAGCGGGGGAGCAGTTCTTC
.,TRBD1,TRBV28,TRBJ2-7,CASSSAGTGNYEQYF,TGTGCCAGCAGTTCAGCCGGGACAGGGAACTACGAGCAGTACTTC
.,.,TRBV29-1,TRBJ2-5,CSVGLYGTEQETQYF,TGCAGCGTTGGTCTCTATGGCACAGAGCAAGAGACCCAGTACTTC
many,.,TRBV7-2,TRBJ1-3,CASSSLATIYF,TGTGCCAGCAGCTCCTTGGCCACCATATATTTT
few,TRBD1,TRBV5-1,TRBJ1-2,CASSLGPGQGNYGYTF,TGCGCCAGCAGCTTGGGACCGGGACAGGGGAACTATGGCTACACCTTC
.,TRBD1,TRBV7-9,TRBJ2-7,CASTFDRAVAEQYF,TGTGCCAGCACCTTCGACAGGGCAGTCGCAGAGCAGTACTTC
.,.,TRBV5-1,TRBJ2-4,CASSLEGTRGSIQYF,TGCGCCAGCAGCTTGGAGGGTACCCGGGGGTCCATTCAGTACTTC
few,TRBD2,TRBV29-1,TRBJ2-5,CSVLSQTSGRWETQYF,TGCAGCGTCTTATCACAGACTAGCGGGAGGTGGGAGACCCAGTACTTC
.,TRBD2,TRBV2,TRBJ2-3,CASRRGAGSTDTQYF,TGTGCCAGCAGGCGCGGAGCGGGAAGCACAGATACGCAGTATTTT
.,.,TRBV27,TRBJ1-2,CASSRTDPNYGYTF,TGTGCCAGCAGTAGGACAGACCCAAACTATGGCTACACCTTC
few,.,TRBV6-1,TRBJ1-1,CASSDTADTEAFF,TGTGCCAGCAGCGACACAGCGGACACTGAAGCTTTCTTT
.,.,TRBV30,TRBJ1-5,CAWSGGANQPQHF,TGTGCCTGGAGCGGGGGGGCCAATCAGCCCCAGCATTTT
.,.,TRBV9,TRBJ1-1,CASSVDMNTEAFF,TGTGCCAGCAGCGTAGACATGAACACTGAAGCTTTCTTT
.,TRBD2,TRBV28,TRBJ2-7,CASSPQGLADSYEQYF,TGTGCCAGCAGTCCCCAGGGACTAGCGGACTCCTACGAGCAGTACTTC
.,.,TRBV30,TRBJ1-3,CAWSVGVSGNTIYF,TGTGCCTGGAGTGTAGGGGTCTCTGGAAACACCATATATTTT
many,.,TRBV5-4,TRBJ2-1,CASSLVLTDNEQFF,TGTGCCAGCAGCTTGGTTCTCACAGACAATGAGCAGTTCTTC
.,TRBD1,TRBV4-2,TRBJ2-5,CASSQGVGTAGKTQYF,TGTGCCAGCAGCCAAGGAGTCGGGACAGCAGGGAAGACCCAGTACTTC
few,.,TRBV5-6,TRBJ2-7,CASSPERGLRSSEQYF,TGTGCCAGCAGCCCCGAGAGGGGACTCCGATCGAGCGAGCAGTACTTC
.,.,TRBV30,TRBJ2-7,CAWGTSSYEQYF,TGTGCCTGGGGGACAAGCTCCTACGAGCAGTACTTC
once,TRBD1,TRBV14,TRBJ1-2,CASSHEGALGYTF,TGTGCCAGCAGCCACGAGGGGGCTCTGGGCTACACCTTC
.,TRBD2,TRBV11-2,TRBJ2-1,CASTWTSGFGSEQFF,TGTGCCAGCACCTGGACTAGCGGCTTTGGGTCTGAGCAGTTCTTC
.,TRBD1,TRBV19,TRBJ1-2,CASTPSYRGRYGYTF,TGTGCCAGTACCCCCAGCTACAGGGGACGGTATGGCTACACCTTC
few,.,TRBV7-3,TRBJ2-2,CASSLGATAGELFF,TGTGCCAGCAGCTTAGGGGCGACGGCCGGGGAGCTGTTTTTT
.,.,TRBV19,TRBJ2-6,CASNPGALSGANVLTF,TGTGCCAGTAATCCAGGGGCACTCTCTGGGGCCAACGTCCTGACTTTC
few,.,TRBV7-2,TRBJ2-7,CASSLDRDPHEQYF,TGTGCCAGCAGCTTAGACAGAGACCCCCACGAGCAGTACTTC
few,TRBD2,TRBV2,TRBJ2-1,CASSAREVSFF,TGTGCCAGCAGTGCGCGGGAGGTATCGTTCTTC
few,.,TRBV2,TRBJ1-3,CASSETGSGNTIYF,TGTGCCAGCAGTGAGACAGGTTCGGGAAACACCATATATTTT
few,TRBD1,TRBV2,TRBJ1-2,CASSEPGDSLYGYTF,TGTGCCAGCAGTGAACCGGGGGACAGCCTCTATGGCTACACCTTC
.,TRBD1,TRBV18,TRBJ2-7,CASSRGQGNGRMYEQYF,TGTGCCAGCTCACGGGGACAGGGAAACGGAAGGATGTACGAGCAGTACTTC
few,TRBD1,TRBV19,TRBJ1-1,CASIPRGQGTTEAFF,TGTGCCAGTATCCCCAGAGGACAGGGGACCACTGAAGCTTTCTTT
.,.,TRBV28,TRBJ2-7,CASKVRGGEQYF,TGTGCCAGCAAGGTACGCGGCGGCGAGCAGTACTTC
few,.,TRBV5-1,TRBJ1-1,CASSFRGNTEAFF,TGCGCCAGCAGCTTCAGGGGGAACACTGAAGCTTTCTTT
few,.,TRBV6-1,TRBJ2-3,CASTINIRVGDTQYF,TGTGCCAGCACCATAAATATCAGGGTGGGCGATACGCAGTATTTT
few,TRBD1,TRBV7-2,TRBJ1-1,CASSWGQMNTEAFF,TGTGCCAGCAGCTGGGGACAGATGAACACTGAAGCTTTCTTT
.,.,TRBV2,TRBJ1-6,CASSGNRDPPLHF,TGTGCCAGCAGTGGGAACAGGGACCCCCCCCTCCACTTT
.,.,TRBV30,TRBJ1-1,CAWSVGVRNTEASF,TGTGCCTGGAGTGTAGGGGTTCGGAACACTGAAGCTTCCTTT
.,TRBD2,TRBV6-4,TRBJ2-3,CASSDSSGGGGDTQYF,TGTGCCAGCAGTGACTCCTCGGGGGGGGGAGGAGATACGCAGTATTTT
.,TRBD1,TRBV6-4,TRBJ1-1,CATRQGMNTEAFF,TGTGCCACCAGACAGGGAATGAACACTGAAGCTTTCTTT